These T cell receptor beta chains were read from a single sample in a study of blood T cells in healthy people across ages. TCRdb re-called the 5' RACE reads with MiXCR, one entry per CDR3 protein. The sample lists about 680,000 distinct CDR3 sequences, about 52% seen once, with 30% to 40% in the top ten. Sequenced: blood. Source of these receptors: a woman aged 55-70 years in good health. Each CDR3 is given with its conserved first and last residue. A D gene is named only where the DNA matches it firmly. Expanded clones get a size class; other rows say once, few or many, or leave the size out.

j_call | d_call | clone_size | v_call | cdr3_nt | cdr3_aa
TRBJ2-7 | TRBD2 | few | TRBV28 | TGTGCCAGCAGTTTATATGGCACTAGCGGGGCCTACGAGCAGTACTTC | CASSLYGTSGAYEQYF
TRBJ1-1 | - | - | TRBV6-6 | TGTGCCAGCGTACAGGGTTTTACTGAAGCTTTCTTT | CASVQGFTEAFF
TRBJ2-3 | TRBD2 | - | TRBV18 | TGTGCCAGCTCACCCGTTCGTAGCGGGTACACAGATACGCAGTATTTT | CASSPVRSGYTDTQYF
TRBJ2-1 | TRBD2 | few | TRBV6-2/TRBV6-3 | TGTGCCAGCAGTTTCAATCCACTAGCGGGAGGGATGAGAGAGCAGTTCTTC | CASSFNPLAGGMREQFF
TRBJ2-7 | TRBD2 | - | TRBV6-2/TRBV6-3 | TGTGCCAGCAGCAAGCCGGGTAGCGGGACCTACGAGCAGTACTTC | CASSKPGSGTYEQYF
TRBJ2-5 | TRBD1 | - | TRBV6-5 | TGTGCCAGCAGTTACCGAAAGACAGGGGGCGGCTTCGGGACCCAGTACTTC | CASSYRKTGGGFGTQYF
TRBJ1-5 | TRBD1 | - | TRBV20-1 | TGCAGTGCTACCCAACAGGGGGCGAGCAATCAGCCCCAGCATTTT | CSATQQGASNQPQHF
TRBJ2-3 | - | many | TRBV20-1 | TGCAGTGCTAGAGATGCTACCGCACAGGGTACGCAGTATTTT | CSARDATAQGTQYF
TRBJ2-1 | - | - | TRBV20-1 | TGCAGTGCTCGAGGATACAGATACAATGAGCAGTTCTTC | CSARGYRYNEQFF
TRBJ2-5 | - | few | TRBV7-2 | TGTGCCAGCAGCCCAGGGTACTGGCAGTACTTC | CASSPGYWQYF
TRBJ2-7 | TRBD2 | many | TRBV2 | TGTGCCAGCAGTCGGGGGGTGTACGAGCAGTACTTC | CASSRGVYEQYF
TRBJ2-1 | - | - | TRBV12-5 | TGTACTAGTGGTTTGCAACCCAGGGAGCAGTTCTTC | CTSGLQPREQFF
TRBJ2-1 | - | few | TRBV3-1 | TGTGCCAGCAGGCATCTCGGTGGCAATGAGCAGTTCTTC | CASRHLGGNEQFF
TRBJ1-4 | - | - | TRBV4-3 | TGCGCCAGCGGCCAATCTGGCGGGGGTCTTGCAACTAATGAAAAACTGTTTTTT | CASGQSGGGLATNEKLFF
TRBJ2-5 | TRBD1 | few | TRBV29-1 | TGCAGCGTTGTCTCAGGGGGACAAGAGACCCAGTACTTC | CSVVSGGQETQYF
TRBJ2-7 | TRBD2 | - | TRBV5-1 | TGCGCCAGCAGTGGTACTAGCGGGAGAGCGGCCTACAATGAGCAGTACTTC | CASSGTSGRAAYNEQYF
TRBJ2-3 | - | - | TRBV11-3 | TGTGCCAGCAGCTACAGGGGGGGGACAGATACGCAGTATTTT | CASSYRGGTDTQYF
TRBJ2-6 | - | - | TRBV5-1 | TGCGCCAGCAGCTTTCGTCGCAGTAACTCTGGGGCCAACGTCCTGACTTTC | CASSFRRSNSGANVLTF
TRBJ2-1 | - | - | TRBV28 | TGTGCCAGCAGTTCGTCCCAAGCGGTGGCCTACGATGAGCAGTTCTTC | CASSSSQAVAYDEQFF
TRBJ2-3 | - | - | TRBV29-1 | TGCAGCGTTGACTTAGGGAACCGAAACACAGATACGCAGTATTTT | CSVDLGNRNTDTQYF
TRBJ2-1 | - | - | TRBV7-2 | TGTGCCAGCAGCTTTGACGGGAGTAGGGGGGATGAGCAGTTCTTC | CASSFDGSRGDEQFF
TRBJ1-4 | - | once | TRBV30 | TGTGCCTGGATGGCCGGGGCCAGGGGTGAAAAACTGTTTTTT | CAWMAGARGEKLFF
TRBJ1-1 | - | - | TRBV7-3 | TGTGCCAGCAGCGCTCAACAGGGCAGGAACACTGAAGCTTTCTTT | CASSAQQGRNTEAFF
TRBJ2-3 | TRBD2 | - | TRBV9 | TGTGCCAGCAGTCGTACCCCGGGACTAGACACAGATACGCAGTATTTT | CASSRTPGLDTDTQYF
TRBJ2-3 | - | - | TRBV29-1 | TGCAGCGAATTGGACAGAAGTAAGGCAGATACGCAGTATTTT | CSELDRSKADTQYF
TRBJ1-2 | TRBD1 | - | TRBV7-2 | TGTGCCAGCAGCTTGGACAGGGTTCGCTATGGCTACACCTTC | CASSLDRVRYGYTF
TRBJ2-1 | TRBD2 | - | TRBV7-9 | TGTGCCAGCAGCCGTCCTAGCGGGGGGAACAATGAGCAGTTCTTC | CASSRPSGGNNEQFF
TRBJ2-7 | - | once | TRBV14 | TGTGCCAGCAGCCAAGATCGGGCCAAAACCCACGAGCAGTACTTC | CASSQDRAKTHEQYF
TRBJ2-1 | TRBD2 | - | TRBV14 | TGTGCCAGCAGCCAACCCCCCGCGGCTAGCGGGATGGGAAATGAGCAGTTCTTC | CASSQPPAASGMGNEQFF
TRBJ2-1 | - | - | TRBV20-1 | TGCAGTGCCATGGGGTCTAGCTCCTACAATGAGCAGTTCTTC | CSAMGSSSYNEQFF
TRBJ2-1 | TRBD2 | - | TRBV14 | TGTGCCAGCAGCCAAGATCTCGGACTAGCGGGAAAGCAGTTCTTC | CASSQDLGLAGKQFF
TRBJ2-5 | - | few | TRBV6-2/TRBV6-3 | TGTGCCAGCAGTCCCGGGGTCTTAGGGTCAGAGGAGACCCAGTACTTC | CASSPGVLGSEETQYF